What follows are 14 T cell receptor beta chains derived from one specimen sequenced in a study of cytomegalovirus exposure and HLA in healthy donors. Some clones are missing from TCRdb's copy, which holds only in-frame ones; the method was immunoSEQ multiplex PCR. Found here are 60,000 to 80,000 clones, around four fifths of them singletons; the top ten hold about 3%. The specimen sequenced was PBMCs. The source is a man aged 30 to 45 in good health and CMV-seronegative.

This sequence joins TRBV18 and TRBJ2-5; TRBD1 matches at 7 bases. Germline V CDR1 and CDR2: KGHSH, LQKENI. V shed 6 bases and J 2 bases; nucleotides not matched to a gene: 6. This CDR3 comprises 14 residues. This chain's CDR3 is CASSPKGAQETQYF. The CDR3, as DNA: TGTGCCAGCTCGCCGAAGGGGGCACAAGAGACCCAGTACTTC.

V usage is TRBV10-3 and J usage is TRBJ2-3; 13 bases align to TRBD2. CDR3 size: 17 residues. Trimming took 5 bases from V and 5 from J; bases not matched to a gene: 10. Germline V gives CDR1 ENHRY, CDR2 SYGVKD. The CDR3 nucleotides are TGTGCCATCAGTTCTCCGGGACTAGCGGGATCCGGAGATACGCAGTATTTT. Its translation is CAISSPGLAGSGDTQYF.

The chain is built from TRBV7-9 and TRBJ1-4; maybe TRBD1 (5 bases). The V end was cut by 5 bases, the J end by 8 bases, with 9 bases between. This CDR3 is built from 12 residues. The V gene's germline CDR1 is SEHNR and CDR2 FQNEAQ (reference sequence). The CDR3 is CASSPQEEKLFF. In DNA, the CDR3 is TGTGCCAGCAGCCCACAGGAAGAAAAACTGTTTTTT.

This chain joins TRBV7-9 and TRBJ1-1; no firm D call. CDR1 and CDR2 (germline): SEHNR, FQNEAQ (reference sequence). V dropped 4 bases and J dropped 1 base, with 10 bases sitting between them. The CDR3 has 14 residues. The DNA for the CDR3 is TGTGCCAGCAGCTCCTACGAGTGGAACACTGAAGCTTTCTTT. Residues: CASSSYEWNTEAFF.

The CDR3 here is CSVGLRANEKLFF. The CDR3 nucleotides read TGCAGCGTTGGGCTGAGGGCTAATGAAAAACTGTTTTTT. The rearrangement uses TRBV29-1 and TRBJ1-4; D is unresolved. The V gene lost 4 bases and the J gene lost 3 bases, with 9 bases spanning the gap. In germline, CDR1 is SQVTM, CDR2 ANQGSEA. The CDR3 runs 13 residues.

The chain is built from TRBV4-3 and TRBJ1-4; TRBD1 matches 8 bases. The junction had 5 bases not matched to a gene; V was cut back by 3 bases and J by 2 bases. The CDR3 totals 16 residues. Germline CDR1 LGHNA, CDR2 YSLEER. This CDR3 reads CASSQGTGFTNEKLFF. The CDR3 region has the DNA TGCGCCAGCAGCCAGGGGACAGGCTTTACTAATGAAAAACTGTTTTTT.

The rearrangement uses TRBV7-2 and TRBJ1-6; D is uncertain. The CDR3 sequence is 12 residues long. Germline CDR1 SGHTA, CDR2 FQGNSA. As DNA, the CDR3 is TGTGCTAGCGCGCCTTATAATTCACCCCTCCACTTT. The encoded protein is CASAPYNSPLHF.

This clone has only a few counts. The identical CDR3 is also encoded by other nucleotide sequences in the sample. The chain couples TRBV29-1 to TRBJ2-5; a weak D match, TRBD2 (6 bases). CDR3 length: 12 residues. Germline CDR1 SQVTM, CDR2 ANQGSEA. V lost 6 bases and J 4 bases, leaving 12 bases between the germline ends. The CDR3 DNA reads as TGCAGCGTCCCTCAGGGAGGAGAGACCCAGTACTTC. It yields the protein CSVPQGGETQYF. Combining the CDR3 with reference TRBV29-1 and TRBJ2-5 gives the whole variable domain SAVISQKPSRDICQRGTSLTIQCQVDSQVTMMFWYRQQPGQSLTLIATANQGSEATYESGFVIDKFPISRPNLTFSTLTVSNMSPEDSSIYLCSVPQGGETQYFGPGTRLLVL.

V usage is TRBV11-3 and J usage is TRBJ2-4; 9 bases are a match to TRBD1. Germline-derived CDR1 and CDR2 are SGHNT and YENEEA. The junction had 6 bases not matched to a gene; V was cut back by 6 bases and J by 0 bases. The CDR3 contains 16 residues. Here the CDR3 reads CASSSGTGLAKNIQYF. The CDR3 bases are TGTGCCAGCAGTTCCGGGACAGGGTTAGCCAAAAACATTCAGTACTTC. The complete variable domain, with remaining parts taken from reference TRBV11-3 and TRBJ2-4, reads EAGVVQSPRYKIIEKKQPVAFWCNPISGHNTLYWYLQNLGQGPELLIRYENEEAVDDSQLPKDRFSAERLKGVDSTLKIQPAELGDSAVYLCASSSGTGLAKNIQYFGAGTRLSVL.

The chain is built from TRBV13 and TRBJ2-7; 9 bases match TRBD1. Germline V gene sequence: CDR1 PRHDT, CDR2 FYEKMQ (reference sequence). The CDR3 has 14 residues. V lost 5 bases to trimming and J lost 4 bases; unmatched junction nucleotides: 6. The CDR3 reads CASSPGQGRYEQYV. In DNA, the CDR3 is TGTGCCAGCAGCCCTGGACAGGGGAGGTACGAGCAGTACGTC.

The chain combines TRBV6-1 with TRBJ1-2; perhaps TRBD1 as D (5 bases). The germline CDR1 and CDR2 sequences are MNHNS and SASEGT. V was shortened by 1 base and J by 4 bases, with 7 bases between the two germline ends. The CDR3 is 13 residues long. CDR3 DNA sequence: TGTGCCAGCAGTGAAGGGGGGGGCTATGGCTACACCTTC. This sequence encodes CASSEGGGYGYTF.

The chain joins TRBV7-2 to TRBJ2-2, with D perhaps TRBD1 (5 bases). The CDR3 is 13 residues long. Trimming pared 4 bases from V and 7 bases from J, leaving 10 bases between. Germline V gene lookup returns CDR1 SGHTA and CDR2 FQGNSA. CDR3 in DNA: TGTGCCAGCAGCTCCTGGACATACGGGGAGCTGTTTTTT. Translated: CASSSWTYGELFF.

The chain has TRBV6-4 and TRBJ2-1; perhaps TRBD1 as D (6 bases). V gave up 3 bases and J gave up 0 bases, with 9 bases separating them. The CDR3 sequence is 15 residues long. CDR1 is MRHNA, CDR2 SNTAGT, per germline. For the CDR3, the DNA is TGTGCCAGCAGTGAACAGGGAGACTCCTACAATGAGCAGTTCTTC. It translates to CASSEQGDSYNEQFF.

This chain uses TRBV7-9 with TRBJ2-5; 7 positions match TRBD2. The germline V gene encodes CDR1 SEHNR and CDR2 FQNEAQ (reference sequence). The junction had 6 bases not matched to a gene; V was cut back by 2 bases and J by 3 bases. This CDR3 region has 15 residues. The chain's CDR3 is CASSLRDYRKETQYF. In nucleotides, the CDR3 is TGTGCCAGCAGCTTAAGGGACTACAGAAAAGAGACCCAGTACTTC.